This paragraph covers one T cell receptor beta chain sequence. Its specificity is unknown. The sample comes from a study of cytomegalovirus exposure and HLA in healthy donors. The PCR made use of 60 Vbeta and 13 Jbeta primers. The assay was immunoSEQ multiplex PCR, and TCRdb's table has in-frame clones only and misses some. The table lists about 150,000 clones, 75% to 80% of them singletons. The length of the CDR3 is 17 residues. In germline, CDR1 is SGHDT, CDR2 YYEEEE. V gave up 0 bases and J gave up 0 bases, with 14 bases separating them. Notes on the study in general: An observed cluster of highly shared sequence variants was recorded as a likely sequencing artifact.

The TCR was taken from a male donor in good health and CMV-seronegative. Sequencing was done on a sample of PBMCs. V is TRBV5-6 and J is TRBJ2-3; the D gene is possibly TRBD2 (6 bases). The CDR3 DNA reads TGTGCCAGCAGCTTGGGGAGGTGGGGGACTAGCACAGATACGCAGTATTTT. Translation: CASSLGRWGTSTDTQYF.